The 9 T cell receptor beta chains below all came from one sample that was sequenced in a study of blood T cell repertoires in COVID-19. Here immunoSEQ multiplex PCR was the method, and the copy in TCRdb shows in-frame clones only, minus some. This sample carries about 170,000 clones, approximately 85% of them seen once, and the ten largest clones take roughly 1.2%. Sequences were obtained from peripheral blood. These receptors came from a man in his sixties who had recovered from COVID-19.

This clone has only a few counts. The chain employs TRBV2 and TRBJ1-6; no reliable D call. Trimming stripped 6 bases from V and 6 bases from J, with 9 bases between. Per germline, CDR1 SNHLY and CDR2 FYNNEI. This CDR3 comprises 13 residues. CDR3 nucleotide sequence: TGTGCCAGCAGAAGACTGCTTAATTCACCCCTCCACTTT. Translation: CASRRLLNSPLHF.

The chain couples TRBV19 to TRBJ1-2; no clear D gene. This CDR3 has 13 residues. Germline-derived CDR1 and CDR2 are LNHDA and SQIVND (reference sequence). The ends were cut back, 5 bases at V and 4 bases at J, with 11 bases in the middle. This chain's CDR3 is CASSADWSYGYTF. The CDR3 DNA reads as TGTGCCAGTAGTGCGGACTGGTCCTATGGCTACACCTTC.

This sequence joins TRBV2 and TRBJ1-6, with D uncertain. Germline V gene data show CDR1 as SNHLY and CDR2 as FYNNEI. The CDR3 is made up of 14 amino acids. The V and J ends lost 5 bases and 7 bases respectively, with 12 bases between them. Here the CDR3 DNA reads TGTGCCAGCAGTCGGTCTGGGCGCAATTCACCCCTCCACTTT. It is translated as CASSRSGRNSPLHF.

V usage is TRBV2 and J usage is TRBJ1-3; 7 bases fit TRBD1. This CDR3 has 15 amino acids. Germline trimming cut 6 bases from V and 0 bases from J; bases unmatched to any gene: 5. Per germline, CDR1 SNHLY and CDR2 FYNNEI. The DNA for the CDR3 is TGTGCCAGCAGGGGACAGCGAACCTCTGGAAACACCATATATTTT. Translated: CASRGQRTSGNTIYF.

The V and J genes are TRBV5-5 and TRBJ2-1; the D gene is possibly TRBD2 (5 bases). The germline gives CDR1 SGHKS, CDR2 YYEKEE (reference sequence). The CDR3 length is 12 residues. The ends were cut back, 2 bases at V and 9 bases at J, with 9 bases in the middle. The CDR3 protein is CASSLGGGEQFF. For the CDR3, the DNA is TGTGCCAGCAGCTTAGGAGGTGGTGAGCAGTTCTTC.

The chain has TRBV7-9 and TRBJ1-5, with TRBD1 as a possible D gene (5 bases). This CDR3 is 16 amino acids long. Germline V CDR1 and CDR2: SEHNR, FQNEAQ (reference sequence). The V gene lost 5 bases and the J gene lost 5 bases, with 19 bases spanning the gap. CDR3 coding DNA: TGTGCCAGCAGCCCGAAAATGTCAGGGTATGATCAGCCCCAGCATTTT. Translation: CASSPKMSGYDQPQHF.

This chain joins TRBV6-1 and TRBJ1-2, with a tentative D call TRBD1 (5 bases). Trimming pared 4 bases from V and 5 bases from J, leaving 11 bases between. The CDR3 covers 13 residues. Germline loops: CDR1 MNHNS, CDR2 SASEGT. The CDR3 DNA sequence: TGTGCCAGCAGTGGAGCAGGGAGGTATGGCTACACCTTC. This gives the protein CASSGAGRYGYTF.

This clone was seen a handful of times. The genes are TRBV4-1 and TRBJ2-5; TRBD2 is a possible D gene (5 bases). Between the trimmed V and J ends, which lost 3 bases and 10 bases, there was a span of 12 bases. CDR1 is MGHRA and CDR2 is YSYEKL in the germline V gene. There are 12 residues in the CDR3. The CDR3 reads CASSHPVGVQYF. CDR3 sequence (DNA): TGCGCCAGCAGCCACCCTGTCGGGGTCCAGTACTTC.

The CDR3 DNA reads as TGTGCCAGCAGTGAAGGCAGGGGGTCGAACGAGCAGTACTTC. This sequence encodes CASSEGRGSNEQYF. This chain uses TRBV6-1 with TRBJ2-7; 7 nucleotides align to TRBD1. V lost 1 base to trimming and J lost 5 bases; unmatched junction nucleotides: 5. Germline CDR1 and CDR2: MNHNS and SASEGT. The CDR3 consists of 14 residues.